The present TCR beta chain was sequenced within a study of T cell responses to AZD1222 COVID-19 vaccine. Study findings and constraints: Spike-specific TCR breadth and depth both grew after two AZD1222 doses.

As concerns this clone: Its antigen remains unidentified.

Sequenced by immunoSEQ multiplex PCR; TCRdb stores in-frame clones only, minus some. The sample includes fewer than 150,000 clones, nearly 90% of them seen just once. The sequence derives from an adult who received the AZD1222 COVID-19 vaccine. The sequencing here drew on peripheral blood, taken 28 days after the second AZD1222 dose.

CDR3 coding DNA: TGTGCCAGCAGCCAAGAGGGGAGCGGGAGGTACGAGCAGTACTTC. Protein: CASSQEGSGRYEQYF. V usage is TRBV3-1 (or the pseudogene TRBV3-2) and J usage is TRBJ2-7; TRBD2 aligns across 9 bases. The V and J ends lost 0 bases and 4 bases, in that order; junction bases with no gene match: 4. CDR1 and CDR2 from the germline V gene are LGHDT and YNNKEL (reference sequence). CDR3 length: 15 amino acids.